A few counts support the clone carrying this T cell receptor beta chain. The target antigen is unknown. This sample was taken from a study of human T cells and chemical hapten exposure. Study-wide context: TCR yields per sample varied, mainly owing to small pooled library volume differences. Overall study results and limits: Once DPC sensitization occurred, TCRs above 1 in 1000 frequency showed no change.

This sample's time point: healthy volunteer bleed at 6 weeks. Whole blood that had not been fractionated was the source of extracted total RNA. The CDR3 length is 18 residues. The J segment lost 3 bases and the V segment lost 3 bases, leaving 12 bases of the junction unmatched. The library gave individual cDNA molecules unique molecular identifiers. As originally analysed: Sample TCR counts, which ranged from 23,224 to 690,600, had a median of roughly 96,000. TCRdb re-analysed the RACE reads in MiXCR, keeping a single row per CDR3 protein. V and J calls and clone size were set by TCRdb, not the authors. The sample lists about 77,000 distinct CDR3 sequences; 8.6% were seen once.

Source material: whole blood. This sequence joins TRBV12-3 or TRBV12-4 and TRBJ2-1, with 9 bases identical to TRBD2. The source is a female donor in good health. Some clones in this sample may be carry-over from other donors' samples. The CDR3 DNA sequence: TGTGCCAGCAGTTTGGGGGCGGGGGGGCCTCTTCGCTACAATGAGCAGTTCTTC. Translated, it gives CASSLGAGGPLRYNEQFF.